Listed below are T cell receptor beta chains from one sample, sequenced in a study of identifying expanded T cells in peripheral blood. Generated by immunoSEQ multiplex PCR, the TCRdb table keeps only in-frame clones and is missing some. The sample lists around 94,000 clones, more than 70% occurring once. Sequenced input: blood. The source of these receptors is a person aged 18 to 69 in good health. Both conserved end residues are part of each CDR3. D genes are given only for firm matches. Not every row has a clone size; where given, it reads once, few, many or a size class.

abundance: .
len: 14
v_gene: TRBV23-1
d_gene: .
j_gene: TRBJ1-2
CDR3aa: CASSQWITRDGYTF
CDR3nt: TGCGCCAGCAGTCAATGGATTACCAGGGATGGCTACACCTTC

abundance: few
len: 15
v_gene: TRBV5-1
d_gene: TRBD2
j_gene: TRBJ2-5
CDR3aa: CASSANSGSIETQYF
CDR3nt: TGCGCCAGCAGCGCCAATAGCGGGAGCATAGAGACCCAGTACTTC

abundance: .
len: 15
v_gene: TRBV2
d_gene: .
j_gene: TRBJ2-1
CDR3aa: CASSEVAGSYNEQFF
CDR3nt: TGTGCCAGCAGTGAGGTCGCGGGATCCTACAATGAGCAGTTCTTC

abundance: .
len: 14
v_gene: TRBV9
d_gene: TRBD1
j_gene: TRBJ1-2
CDR3aa: CASSPLDRGGGYTF
CDR3nt: TGTGCCAGCAGCCCCCTTGACAGGGGTGGAGGCTACACCTTC

abundance: .
len: 14
v_gene: TRBV5-1
d_gene: .
j_gene: TRBJ1-1
CDR3aa: CASSLVRATTEAFF
CDR3nt: TGCGCCAGCAGCTTGGTCAGGGCTACCACTGAAGCTTTCTTT

abundance: .
len: 15
v_gene: TRBV7-8
d_gene: .
j_gene: TRBJ1-1
CDR3aa: CASSFTVPGGTEAFF
CDR3nt: TGTGCCAGCAGCTTTACAGTCCCCGGTGGGACTGAAGCTTTCTTT

abundance: .
len: 14
v_gene: TRBV28
d_gene: TRBD1
j_gene: TRBJ2-7
CDR3aa: CASSHGQGTYEQYF
CDR3nt: TGTGCCAGCAGCCACGGACAGGGGACCTACGAGCAGTACTTC

abundance: .
len: 14
v_gene: TRBV19
d_gene: TRBD2
j_gene: TRBJ2-5
CDR3aa: CASRIGTSQETQYF
CDR3nt: TGTGCCAGTAGGATTGGGACTAGTCAAGAGACCCAGTACTTC

abundance: .
len: 15
v_gene: TRBV5-1
d_gene: TRBD2
j_gene: TRBJ2-3
CDR3aa: CASSLKGLEGDTQYF
CDR3nt: TGCGCCAGCAGCTTGAAGGGACTAGAGGGAGATACGCAGTATTTT

abundance: .
len: 14
v_gene: TRBV6-1
d_gene: TRBD1
j_gene: TRBJ2-7
CDR3aa: CATLTDRGTYEQYF
CDR3nt: TGTGCCACCCTCACGGACAGGGGGACTTACGAGCAGTACTTC

abundance: .
len: 16
v_gene: TRBV7-3
d_gene: .
j_gene: TRBJ1-1
CDR3aa: CASSSRPGGAGTEAFF
CDR3nt: TGTGCCAGCAGCTCCCGTCCGGGGGGCGCTGGCACTGAAGCTTTCTTT

abundance: .
len: 14
v_gene: TRBV6-6
d_gene: TRBD1
j_gene: TRBJ1-4
CDR3aa: CASRQDRVGEKLFF
CDR3nt: TGTGCCAGCAGACAGGACAGGGTGGGGGAAAAACTGTTTTTT

abundance: .
len: 15
v_gene: TRBV25-1
d_gene: .
j_gene: TRBJ1-5
CDR3aa: CASSEGGFGNQPQHF
CDR3nt: TGTGCCAGCAGTGAAGGGGGGTTTGGGAATCAGCCCCAGCATTTT

abundance: .
len: 11
v_gene: TRBV10-1
d_gene: .
j_gene: TRBJ1-6
CDR3aa: CASSAFAPLHF
CDR3nt: TGCGCCAGCAGTGCGTTTGCACCCCTCCACTTT

abundance: once
len: 15
v_gene: TRBV6-5
d_gene: TRBD2
j_gene: TRBJ2-5
CDR3aa: CASSRETSLQETQYF
CDR3nt: TGTGCCAGCAGTAGAGAGACTAGCCTCCAAGAGACCCAGTACTTC

abundance: .
len: 15
v_gene: TRBV7-9
d_gene: TRBD1
j_gene: TRBJ1-2
CDR3aa: CASSLAQGQDYGYTF
CDR3nt: TGTGCCAGCAGCTTAGCGCAAGGACAGGACTATGGCTACACCTTC

abundance: .
len: 16
v_gene: TRBV5-1
d_gene: .
j_gene: TRBJ2-5
CDR3aa: CASSLRPAAHQETQYF
CDR3nt: TGCGCCAGCAGCTTGAGGCCGGCAGCCCACCAAGAGACCCAGTACTTC

abundance: .
len: 17
v_gene: TRBV12-5
d_gene: .
j_gene: TRBJ2-7
CDR3aa: CASGKTGSHRYPYEQYF
CDR3nt: TGTGCTAGTGGCAAGACAGGCTCACACCGATACCCCTACGAGCAGTACTTC

abundance: .
len: 16
v_gene: TRBV6-1
d_gene: .
j_gene: TRBJ2-3
CDR3aa: CASSVGGNPEADTQYF
CDR3nt: TGTGCCAGCAGTGTGGGGGGAAATCCTGAGGCAGATACGCAGTATTTT

abundance: .
len: 15
v_gene: TRBV30
d_gene: .
j_gene: TRBJ1-4
CDR3aa: CAWSIQGSTNEKLFF
CDR3nt: TGTGCCTGGAGTATCCAGGGATCAACTAATGAAAAACTGTTTTTT

abundance: .
len: 14
v_gene: TRBV7-2
d_gene: .
j_gene: TRBJ1-1
CDR3aa: CASSAGPSNTEAFF
CDR3nt: TGTGCCAGCAGCGCAGGACCGTCGAACACTGAAGCTTTCTTT

abundance: .
len: 18
v_gene: TRBV19
d_gene: TRBD1
j_gene: TRBJ2-2
CDR3aa: CASSAPRGRGPRAGELFF
CDR3nt: TGTGCCAGTAGTGCGCCCCGTGGCAGGGGGCCTAGAGCCGGGGAGCTGTTTTTT